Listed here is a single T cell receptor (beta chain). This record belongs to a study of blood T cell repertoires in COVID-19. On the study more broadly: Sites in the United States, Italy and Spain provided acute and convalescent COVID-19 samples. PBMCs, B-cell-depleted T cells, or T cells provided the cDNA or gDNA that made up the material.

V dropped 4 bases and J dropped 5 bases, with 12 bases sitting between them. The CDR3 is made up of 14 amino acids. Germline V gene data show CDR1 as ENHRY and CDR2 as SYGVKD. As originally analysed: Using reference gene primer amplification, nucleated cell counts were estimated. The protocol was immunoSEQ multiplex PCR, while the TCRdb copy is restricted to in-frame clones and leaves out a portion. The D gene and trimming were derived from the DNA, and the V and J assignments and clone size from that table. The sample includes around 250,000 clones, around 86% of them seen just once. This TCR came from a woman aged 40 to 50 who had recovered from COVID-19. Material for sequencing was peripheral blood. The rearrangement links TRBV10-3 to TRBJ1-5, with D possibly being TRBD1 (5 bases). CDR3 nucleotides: TGTGCCATCAGTGCCTCGGGGGGTGATCAGCCCCAGCATTTT. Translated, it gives CAISASGGDQPQHF.